The rows below give T cell receptor beta chains drawn from one sample of a study of blood T cells in healthy people across ages. MiXCR, run by TCRdb on the 5' RACE reads, gives a single entry per CDR3 protein. The data contain over 1,300,000 distinct CDR3 sequences, approximately 59% of them singletons. The source material was blood. These receptors originate from a young man in good health. CDR3s include the opening cysteine and the closing phenylalanine or tryptophan. The D gene is left open where the match is weak. Size values are once, few and many counts, or a class for expanded clones, and some rows have none.

D: NA; V: TRBV5-1; size: few; J: TRBJ2-3; CDR3: CASSLQQATDTQYF; DNA: TGCGCCAGCAGCTTGCAACAGGCCACAGATACGCAGTATTTT
D: NA; V: TRBV4-1; size: many; J: TRBJ2-1; CDR3: CASSQVGTYNEQFF; DNA: TGCGCCAGCAGCCAAGTGGGGACTTACAATGAGCAGTTCTTC
D: TRBD2; V: TRBV2; size: NA; J: TRBJ2-1; CDR3: CASKGGTSDYNEQFF; DNA: TGTGCCAGCAAGGGTGGGACTAGCGACTACAATGAGCAGTTCTTC
D: TRBD1; V: TRBV29-1; size: NA; J: TRBJ1-1; CDR3: CSVAGTGGNTEAFF; DNA: TGCAGCGTTGCCGGGACAGGGGGTAACACTGAAGCTTTCTTT
D: TRBD2; V: TRBV5-1; size: few; J: TRBJ2-1; CDR3: CASSNSASGASWREQFF; DNA: TGCGCCAGCAGCAATTCGGCTAGCGGGGCCTCTTGGAGAGAGCAGTTCTTC
D: NA; V: TRBV27; size: NA; J: TRBJ2-5; CDR3: CASSPRGALETQYF; DNA: TGTGCCAGCAGCCCCCGGGGGGCACTAGAGACCCAGTACTTC
D: NA; V: TRBV6-6; size: NA; J: TRBJ2-3; CDR3: CASSYLPGHTDTQYF; DNA: TGTGCCAGCAGTTACCTGCCAGGCCACACAGATACGCAGTATTTT
D: NA; V: TRBV27; size: NA; J: TRBJ1-2; CDR3: CASSLSEWDYGYTF; DNA: TGTGCCAGCAGTTTATCGGAGTGGGACTATGGCTACACCTTC
D: NA; V: TRBV3-1; size: NA; J: TRBJ2-7; CDR3: CASSQGVGGYEQYF; DNA: TGTGCCAGCAGCCAGGGGGTTGGGGGGTACGAGCAGTACTTC
D: NA; V: TRBV4-1; size: NA; J: TRBJ1-1; CDR3: CASSQDRTMNTEAFF; DNA: TGCGCCAGCAGCCAAGACCGCACTATGAACACTGAAGCTTTCTTT
D: NA; V: TRBV7-6; size: NA; J: TRBJ1-4; CDR3: CASSLRRSGEKLFF; DNA: TGTGCCAGCAGCTTAAGGCGGTCTGGGGAAAAACTGTTTTTT
D: NA; V: TRBV9; size: NA; J: TRBJ1-1; CDR3: CASSVGGGPTEAFF; DNA: TGTGCCAGCAGCGTCGGGGGAGGTCCCACTGAAGCTTTCTTT
D: NA; V: TRBV29-1; size: few; J: TRBJ2-6; CDR3: CSVEVLDISGANVLTF; DNA: TGCAGCGTTGAAGTGCTGGACATATCGGGGGCCAACGTCCTGACTTTC
D: NA; V: TRBV15; size: NA; J: TRBJ2-3; CDR3: CATSRGFGTDTQYF; DNA: TGTGCCACCAGCAGGGGTTTCGGTACAGATACGCAGTATTTT
D: NA; V: TRBV6-2/TRBV6-3; size: NA; J: TRBJ2-1; CDR3: CASSYWQGSYNEQFF; DNA: TGTGCCAGCAGTTACTGGCAGGGCTCCTACAATGAGCAGTTCTTC
D: TRBD1; V: TRBV20-1; size: NA; J: TRBJ2-3; CDR3: CSAADRQGTSTDTQYF; DNA: TGCAGTGCCGCCGATCGACAGGGGACTAGCACAGATACGCAGTATTTT
D: TRBD1; V: TRBV10-3; size: NA; J: TRBJ2-7; CDR3: CAISGNSDRASYEQYF; DNA: TGTGCCATCAGCGGAAACTCCGACAGGGCCTCCTACGAGCAGTACTTC
D: TRBD1; V: TRBV4-1; size: NA; J: TRBJ2-3; CDR3: CASSQDGTGLTDTQYF; DNA: TGCGCCAGCAGCCAAGATGGGACAGGGCTCACAGATACGCAGTATTTT
D: TRBD2; V: TRBV5-1; size: NA; J: TRBJ2-7; CDR3: CASRPDGGAVNEQYF; DNA: TGCGCCAGCAGGCCAGACGGGGGGGCGGTGAATGAGCAGTACTTC
D: TRBD1; V: TRBV7-9; size: NA; J: TRBJ2-7; CDR3: CASSLVGQGRSYEQYF; DNA: TGTGCCAGCAGCTTAGTAGGACAGGGACGCTCCTACGAGCAGTACTTC
D: TRBD1; V: TRBV11-2; size: few; J: TRBJ1-2; CDR3: CASSLGQGAVYTF; DNA: TGTGCCAGCAGCCTTGGACAGGGGGCGGTGTACACCTTC
D: TRBD1; V: TRBV20-1; size: NA; J: TRBJ1-5; CDR3: CSANLGTGGQPQHF; DNA: TGCAGTGCTAACCTCGGGACAGGGGGTCAGCCCCAGCATTTT
D: NA; V: TRBV11-1; size: NA; J: TRBJ2-5; CDR3: CASSSFRGRGETQYF; DNA: TGTGCCAGCAGCTCGTTTCGGGGGCGCGGGGAGACCCAGTACTTC
D: TRBD1; V: TRBV3-1; size: NA; J: TRBJ2-1; CDR3: CASSQDRGLYNEQFF; DNA: TGTGCCAGCAGCCAAGACAGGGGGCTATACAATGAGCAGTTCTTC
D: NA; V: TRBV29-1; size: NA; J: TRBJ1-1; CDR3: CSVGILRDRVLRSNTEAFF; DNA: TGCAGCGTTGGGATTCTACGTGATCGAGTTTTGCGGTCGAACACTGAAGCTTTCTTT
D: NA; V: TRBV4-1; size: NA; J: TRBJ2-5; CDR3: CASSPESAQETQYF; DNA: TGCGCCAGCAGCCCAGAGTCAGCCCAAGAGACCCAGTACTTC
D: NA; V: TRBV7-8; size: once; J: TRBJ2-3; CDR3: CASSLKPRTYTDTQYF; DNA: TGTGCCAGCAGCTTGAAACCTCGGACTTACACAGATACGCAGTATTTT
D: TRBD1; V: TRBV7-8; size: NA; J: TRBJ1-1; CDR3: CASSLKGAGTEAFF; DNA: TGTGCCAGCAGCTTAAAGGGGGCCGGCACTGAAGCTTTCTTT
D: NA; V: TRBV7-9; size: few; J: TRBJ2-4; CDR3: CASSLIQGENIQYF; DNA: TGTGCCAGCAGCTTAATCCAGGGCGAAAACATTCAGTACTTC
D: NA; V: TRBV21-1; size: NA; J: TRBJ2-3; CDR3: CASSKTGTGHNSPTDTQYF; DNA: TGTGCCAGCAGCAAAACCGGGACAGGCCACAATTCCCCCACAGATACGCAGTATTTT
D: TRBD2; V: TRBV29-1; size: NA; J: TRBJ2-7; CDR3: CSVRPSGMPSYEQYF; DNA: TGCAGCGTTCGGCCTAGCGGGATGCCCTCCTACGAGCAGTACTTC
D: NA; V: TRBV29-1; size: few; J: TRBJ1-2; CDR3: CSVDNGSYGYTF; DNA: TGCAGCGTTGACAACGGGTCCTATGGCTACACCTTC
D: TRBD1; V: TRBV6-2/TRBV6-3; size: NA; J: TRBJ2-1; CDR3: CASSYWGSGQGAEYNEQFF; DNA: TGTGCCAGCAGTTACTGGGGCTCGGGACAGGGGGCGGAATACAATGAGCAGTTCTTC